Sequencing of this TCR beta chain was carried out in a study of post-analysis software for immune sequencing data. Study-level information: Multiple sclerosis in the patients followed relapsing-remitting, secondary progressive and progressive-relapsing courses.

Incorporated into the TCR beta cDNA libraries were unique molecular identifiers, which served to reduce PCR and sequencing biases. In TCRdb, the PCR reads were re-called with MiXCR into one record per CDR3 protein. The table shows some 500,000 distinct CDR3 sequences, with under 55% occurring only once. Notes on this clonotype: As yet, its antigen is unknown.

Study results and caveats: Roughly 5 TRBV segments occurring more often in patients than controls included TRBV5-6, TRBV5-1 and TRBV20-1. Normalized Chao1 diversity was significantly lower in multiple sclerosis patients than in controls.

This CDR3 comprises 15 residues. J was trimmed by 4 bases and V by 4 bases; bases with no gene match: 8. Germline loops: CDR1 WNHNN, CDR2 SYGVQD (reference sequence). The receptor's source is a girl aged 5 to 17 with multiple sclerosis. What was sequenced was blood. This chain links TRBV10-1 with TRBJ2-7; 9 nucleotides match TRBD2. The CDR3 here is CASSAGAGGRYEQYF. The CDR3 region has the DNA TGCGCCAGCAGTGCAGGAGCGGGAGGTCGATACGAGCAGTACTTC.